This T cell receptor beta chain was retrieved from a study of beta chain features in type 1 diabetes (dated by TCRdb to the late 2010s). Study-wide context: Patients and healthy donors did not differ in mean age, gender distribution, total cell number or subset yield. A total of around 110,000,000 sorted cells were examined across all samples, and RNA yield correlated strongly with the number of cells per subset. In the study, recently diagnosed type 1 diabetes patients and matched healthy donors were compared on the TCRB repertoires of their sorted circulating CD4+ T cell subsets. Whereas all 30 or so donors provided naive and central memory subsets, regulatory and stem cell-like memory subsets were isolated from just 8 patients and roughly 8 healthy donors.

This clone appeared a few times. The clone's antigen remains unknown. Base qualities are missing; no much larger clone stands one base away. V loses 7 bases of germline sequence and J loses 3 bases, and the interval between the two ends is 13 bases. Looking up the germline V gene yields CDR1 MNHEY and CDR2 SVGAGI. The CDR3, from cysteine to phenylalanine, totals 13 residues. The read is trimmed to its CDR3 DNA, 39 bases read in frame from base 1. The entire amount of isolated RNA was reverse transcribed using the High Capacity cDNA Reverse Transcription Kit, so the sequenced TCRB transcripts were expressed ones. Deep immunoSEQ sequencing was performed on naive, central memory and regulatory T cell samples, with an average of roughly 4 million total reads per sample. Sorted cells were lysed in RLT buffer, and RNA was extracted using DNase-treated RNeasy Micro or Mini kits according to cell number. To prevent cross-contamination, each cell subset was processed individually, whereas patient and healthy donor samples were processed jointly. TCRB sequences were amplified from cDNA with the immunoSEQ multiplex PCR, producing 87-bp fragments spanning the CDR3 region. Sequencing of the amplicons was performed on the Illumina HiSeq platform. Turning to the authors' computational methods: Synthetic template baselines were used to correct PCR bias computationally, reads within Hamming distance 2 were collapsed together, and singletons that could not be merged were discarded. Reads were aligned against IMGT so that V, D and J genes, CDR3 length and insertions or deletions at six rearrangement sites could be assigned. Within each subset, clonotype counts were normalized to the number of sorted cells before true diversity and Gini coefficients were calculated with the tcR R package. The overlap coefficient, calculated on TCRB nucleotide sequences, was used to measure repertoire sharing. As a proxy for the pre-selection repertoire, out-of-frame TCRB sequences from naive cells were analyzed. TCRdb holds this immuneACCESS table with in-frame rearrangements only. Some clones are missing; in checked studies, unresolved V genes explain under half, and the rest has no known cause. D and trimming come from the DNA, and the V and J calls and clone size come from that table. Here the sample has 350,000 to 400,000 clones; about 16% occur a single time. The ten largest clones add up to around 0.02% of the sample.

What the study reported, not specific to this receptor: Fewer insertions and more nucleotide deletions at VDJ recombination sites were observed in patients with type 1 diabetes, implying thymic rearrangement abnormalities. Because cDNA rather than genomic DNA was sequenced, highly expressing activated cells could have been over-represented, although no difference in activation and CD3 levels was found between groups. In all four CD4+ subsets, TCRB CDR3 length was moderately but significantly shorter in type 1 diabetes patients. Shorter templates might be favored by PCR, yet because patient and control samples were amplified and corrected together, any such skew would affect both groups equally. Because small numbers of individuals were included in the HLA sub-analyses, any influence of HLA type on TCRB rearrangement was left unresolved. Naive, central memory and regulatory TCRB repertoires appeared more similar among patients than among healthy donors.

Each donor gave one peripheral blood draw, about 110 mL on average, collected into heparinised tubes. A BD FACSAria II was used to sort naive, central memory, regulatory and stem cell-like memory CD4+ T cells with a panel that included CD45RO, CCR7, CD25, CD127, CD95 and CD27. All sorted populations exceeded 98% purity. PBMCs were isolated immediately by Lymphoprep density gradient centrifugation and stained directly without culture. So that batch effects would be minimized, each experiment stained and sorted samples in pairs, pairing one healthy donor with one patient. Recombination connected TRBV6-5 to TRBJ2-7, with the identity of the D gene unclear. The sequenced sample consisted of naive CD4+ T cells from blood. The sample's cell subset or site, from its label and the paper: true naive CD4+ T cells. This receptor was obtained from a woman under 30 in good health. This receptor carries the CDR3 CASTDRVFYEQYF. The DNA reads TGTGCCAGCACCGATCGGGTTTTCTACGAGCAGTACTTC.